This T cell receptor (beta chain) was documented in a study of Ad26.COV2.S vaccination and SARS-CoV-2 variants. Study information: Of the COV1001 trial arms, the Ad26.COV2.S arm included the donor. Intramuscular Ad26.COV2.S doses were given once or twice, 56 days apart.

Remarks on this clone: Its cognate antigen is unknown.

Study results and limitations: Analyses that measured TCR breadth and depth may have underestimated total T cell responses. After vaccination, substantial breadth of spike-specific CD8+ and CD4+ responses was reported.

Treatment defined: over 15 received Ad26.COV2.S at low or high dose, single or two shots; about 5 received placebo; per-sample allocation not given. Samples were taken on day 63 after the first vaccine or placebo injection. The assay was immunoSEQ multiplex PCR, and TCRdb's table has in-frame clones only and misses some. This sample has about 350,000 clones, with more than 75% found just once. V shed 7 bases and J 10 bases; nucleotides not matched to a gene: 16. This CDR3 comprises 16 residues. Germline V CDR1 and CDR2: SGHTA, FQGNSA. Sequences were derived from peripheral blood, sampled in a trial of Ad26.COV2.S vaccine versus placebo. V is TRBV7-2 and J is TRBJ1-6; the match to TRBD1 covers 7 bases. This receptor was identified in a person aged 18-60 years who received the Ad26.COV2.S COVID-19 vaccine or a placebo. CDR3 in amino acids: CASTPVLDRARSPLHF. In DNA, the CDR3 is TGTGCCAGCACACCAGTCCTAGACAGGGCGAGATCACCCCTCCACTTT.